The 16 T cell receptor beta chains given below trace back to one sample, sequenced in a study of identifying expanded T cells in peripheral blood. Assay used: immunoSEQ multiplex PCR; TCRdb lists only in-frame clones, some missing. This table holds 58,000 or so clones, around 83% found once. The sample taken for sequencing was blood. The receptors were sampled from a person aged 18-70 years in good health.

The V and J genes are TRBV5-1 and TRBJ2-1, with 7 bases fitting TRBD2. The CDR3 contains 15 residues. Germline V gene data show CDR1 as SGHRS and CDR2 as YFSETQ. The junction had 10 bases not matched to a gene; V was cut back by 5 bases and J by 5 bases. The CDR3 sequence is CASRMRELGDNEQFF. The CDR3 region has the DNA TGCGCCAGCAGGATGCGGGAGCTCGGCGACAATGAGCAGTTCTTC.

This chain joins TRBV19 and TRBJ1-2; D remains ambiguous. The CDR3 length is 11 residues. With 2 bases removed from V and 3 bases from J, the gap between germline ends came to 1 base. Germline values: CDR1 LNHDA, CDR2 SQIVND (reference sequence). Written as DNA, the CDR3 is TGTGCCAGTAGTATATACTATGGCTACACCTTC. Protein sequence: CASSIYYGYTF.

The gene calls are TRBV5-1 and TRBJ2-3; D is ambiguous. The CDR3 runs 15 residues. V was trimmed by 5 bases and J by 2 bases, leaving 15 bases between them. From germline, CDR1 is SGHRS and CDR2 YFSETQ. Here the CDR3 reads CASRASSGDTDTQYF. CDR3 in DNA: TGCGCCAGCAGAGCCTCTAGTGGCGACACAGATACGCAGTATTTT.

This chain joins TRBV5-6 and TRBJ1-4; D not certain. Germline V gene sequence: CDR1 SGHDT, CDR2 YYEEEE. V was shortened by 2 bases and J by 4 bases, with 3 bases between the two germline ends. The CDR3 sequence is 12 residues long. CDR3 protein: CASSFFNEKLFF. The CDR3 DNA reads TGTGCCAGCAGCTTCTTTAATGAAAAACTGTTTTTT. Based on the CDR3 plus reference TRBV5-6 and TRBJ1-4, the full variable domain is DAGVTQSPTHLIKTRGQQVTLRCSPKSGHDTVSWYQQALGQGPQFIFQYYEEEERQRGNFPDRFSGHQFPNYSSELNVNALLLGDSALYLCASSFFNEKLFFGSGTQLSVL.

This clone was counted a few times. V gene TRBV19 combines with J gene TRBJ1-1, with D maybe TRBD1 (5 bases). Germline V gives CDR1 LNHDA, CDR2 SQIVND (reference sequence). Trimming took 7 bases from V and 1 from J, leaving 19 bases between them. This CDR3 comprises 16 residues. The DNA of the CDR3 is TGTGCCAGTAAACTCGTGACGGGACGAAGGAACACTGAAGCTTTCTTT. Translated, it gives CASKLVTGRRNTEAFF.

The CDR3: CASSGGDLGSYEQYV. CDR3 in DNA: TGTGCCAGCAGTGGTGGTGACTTGGGATCCTACGAGCAGTACGTC. The chain has TRBV2 and TRBJ2-7; no firm D call. The germline V gene encodes CDR1 SNHLY and CDR2 FYNNEI. CDR3 length: 15 amino acids. Trimming removed 4 bases from V and 1 base from J, with 14 bases in between.

This chain links TRBV5-1 with TRBJ2-3; 8 bases line up with TRBD2. The CDR3 is 13 amino acids. V was clipped by 4 bases and J by 5 bases; unmatched bases: 3. Germline V gene lookup returns CDR1 SGHRS and CDR2 YFSETQ. In DNA, the CDR3 is TGCGCCAGCAGCATCGGGAGGGGAGATACGCAGTATTTT. Translating gives CASSIGRGDTQYF.

The CDR3 DNA follows: TGTGCCAGAAGCTTTTATGGTGCGCTCCTCTCAACTAATGAAAAACTGTTTTTT. Residues: CARSFYGALLSTNEKLFF. The gene calls are TRBV5-3 and TRBJ1-4; D not certain. TRBV5-3 is annotated as an ORF whose role is uncertain. V dropped 2 bases and J dropped 0 bases, with 17 bases sitting between them. CDR3 length: 18 amino acids.

Only a few counts were recorded for this clone. The rearrangement links TRBV19 to TRBJ2-5; D could derive from TRBD1 or TRBD2 (6 bases each). V was clipped by 3 bases and J by 2 bases, with 16 bases between them. The CDR3 is made up of 16 amino acids. In germline, CDR1 is LNHDA, CDR2 SQIVND (reference sequence). CDR3 nucleotides: TGTGCCAGTAGTATCTATCCGAGGGGGGTACAAGAGACCCAGTACTTC. Encoded protein: CASSIYPRGVQETQYF. The full variable domain, its missing parts supplied by reference TRBV19 and TRBJ2-5, is DGGITQSPKYLFRKEGQNVTLSCEQNLNHDAMYWYRQDPGQGLRLIYYSQIVNDFQKGDIAEGYSVSREKKESFPLTVTSAQKNPTAFYLCASSIYPRGVQETQYFGPGTRLLVL.

The chain recombines TRBV18 with TRBJ2-5; D call uncertain. Deletions cut 5 bases from V and 4 bases from J, with 17 bases between. Germline CDR1 KGHSH, CDR2 LQKENI. The CDR3 has 15 amino acids. The CDR3 region has the DNA TGTGCCAGCTCAAATCGGCGGTCTGAAAGAGAGACCCAGTACTTC. Its protein is CASSNRRSERETQYF.

The chain uses TRBV29-1 and TRBJ1-5; 9 positions match TRBD1. The CDR3 has 13 amino acids. Germline assignment: CDR1 SQVTM and CDR2 ANQGSEA. V shed 6 bases and J 3 bases; nucleotides not matched to a gene: 3. This CDR3 is CSVGQGYNQPQHF. In DNA form, the CDR3 reads TGCAGCGTGGGACAGGGATACAATCAGCCCCAGCATTTT.

This chain links TRBV18 with TRBJ2-7, with D maybe TRBD1 (5 bases). V gave up 2 bases and J gave up 12 bases, with 23 bases separating them. This CDR3 region has 15 residues. Germline V gene lookup returns CDR1 KGHSH and CDR2 LQKENI. CDR3 nucleotides: TGTGCCAGCTCACCAGGGGCCATTGAGCAACTTGGTCTGTACTTC. Amino acid sequence: CASSPGAIEQLGLYF.

The chain is built from TRBV27 and TRBJ2-7, with 9 bases that match TRBD2. CDR1 and CDR2 (germline): MNHEY, SMNVEV (reference sequence). V gave up 9 bases and J gave up 1 base; unmatched junction bases: 4. The CDR3 consists of 13 residues. CDR3 region: CASGAGGSYEQYF. The CDR3 DNA is TGTGCCAGTGGAGCGGGAGGTTCCTACGAGCAGTACTTC.

The J gene is TRBJ2-5, the V gene TRBV19, with a weak D call TRBD1 (6 bases). Deletions cut 1 base from V and 1 base from J, with 10 bases between. Germline assignment: CDR1 LNHDA and CDR2 SQIVND (reference sequence). CDR3 length: 15 amino acids. Here the CDR3 DNA reads TGTGCCAGTAGTATAGGGGACACCCCCCAAGAGACCCAGTACTTC. Protein sequence: CASSIGDTPQETQYF.

The V gene is TRBV7-6, the J gene TRBJ2-2; 11 bases match TRBD2. The ends lost 5 bases at V and 3 bases at J; junction bases unmatched: 5. The germline gives CDR1 SGHVS, CDR2 FNYEAQ. The CDR3 sequence is 16 residues long. This chain's CDR3 is CASSARTSGYTGELFF. DNA for the CDR3: TGTGCCAGCAGCGCTCGGACTAGCGGGTACACCGGGGAGCTGTTTTTT.

This chain links TRBV19 with TRBJ1-4; 9 bases line up with TRBD1. The V gene end was trimmed by 5 bases and the J gene end by 7 bases; junction bases not matched to a gene: 5. The CDR3 spans 14 residues. Per the germline V gene, CDR1 is LNHDA and CDR2 is SQIVND (reference sequence). CDR3 residues: CASSVGTGREKLFF. CDR3 nucleotide sequence: TGTGCCAGTAGTGTCGGGACAGGGCGTGAAAAACTGTTTTTT.